The sequence of this T cell receptor (beta chain) was determined in a study of regulatory T cells in long-lasting Graves disease. Study-level points and caveats: Those with persistent disease had in common more public clonotypes (approximately 2,500) than new patients (approximately 970). Favoring TRBV28, TRBJ1-2 and TRBJ2-5 was a feature seen in persistent disease.

This clonotype was seen ten or more times. The antigen is undetermined. Construction of TCR beta libraries relied on iRepertoire HTBI primers and on Arm-PCR targeting CDR3 regions. MiXCR, run by TCRdb on the multiplex PCR reads, gives a single entry per CDR3 protein. The table has 300,000 to 400,000 distinct CDR3 sequences, roughly 18% seen once. Indicated time point: newly diagnosed GD, antithyroid drugs for less than 3 months. The authors made the TCR library using RNA they extracted from PBMCs. Patients were enrolled at an endocrinology department in Xi'an, China. V was pared by 3 bases and J by 0 bases, with 1 base of the junction left unmatched. Germline values: CDR1 SEHNR, CDR2 FQNEAQ (reference sequence). The CDR3 extends over 14 amino acids.

The sequence was obtained from a female donor with Graves disease. The V call is TRBV7-9, the J call TRBJ2-5; TRBD1 agrees at 7 bases. This sample comprised peripheral blood mononuclear cells (PBMCs), obtained at new diagnosis, from a patient treated with antithyroid drugs. In DNA, the CDR3 is TGTGCCAGCAGCTTTGGGACAGACCAAGAGACCCAGTACTTC. This gives the protein CASSFGTDQETQYF. The entire variable domain, with the rest obtained from reference TRBV7-9 and TRBJ2-5, is as follows: DTGVSQNPRHKITKRGQNVTFRCDPISEHNRLYWYRQTLGQGPEFLTYFQNEAQLEKSRLLSDRFSAERPKGSFSTLEIQRTEQGDSAMYLCASSFGTDQETQYFGPGTRLLVL.